This T cell receptor beta chain is from a study of memory CD4+ T cells and cytomegalovirus serostatus. Method: immunoSEQ multiplex PCR; TCRdb's copy keeps in-frame clones and lacks some. The data contain some 95,000 clones, 80% of them singletons. V lost 7 bases to trimming and J lost 2 bases; unmatched junction nucleotides: 6. The germline V gene has CDR1 LNHDA and CDR2 SQIVND (reference sequence). CDR3 length equals 16 residues. The sort gate was single viable CD3+CD4+CD8-CD45RO+ cells for memory CD4+ T cells. Study-level findings and limits: The CMV-associated TCR signature appears largely within the CD4+ memory repertoire.

Regarding this clone: Its matching antigen is unknown.

This TCR was sampled from an adult in good health and CMV-seropositive. This chain links TRBV19 with TRBJ2-6, with 9 bases fitting TRBD1. What was sequenced was memory CD4+ T cells from blood. CDR3 amino acids: CASTMTGGTGANVLTF. CDR3 DNA sequence: TGTGCCAGTACCATGACAGGGGGAACTGGGGCCAACGTCCTGACTTTC.